Listed below are T cell receptor beta chains from one sample, sequenced in a study of blood T cells in healthy people across ages. TCRdb reprocessed the 5' RACE reads with MiXCR, giving one entry per CDR3 protein. Among about 1.4 million distinct CDR3 sequences, almost 60% were seen once, and the ten largest hold 6.5% to 8.5%. Material: blood. The source of these receptors is a man aged 18 to 29 in good health. The CDR3 runs from the conserved cysteine through the conserved F or W. The order of the fields is clone size, J gene, D gene, V gene, CDR3 DNA, CDR3 protein. The D gene is left open where the match is weak. The size entry is marked missing in some rows and otherwise reads once, few, many or a size class.

few | TRBJ1-5 | NA | TRBV27 | TGTGCCAGCAGCCCCGTGCCACCAGTTAATCAGCCCCAGCATTTT | CASSPVPPVNQPQHF
once | TRBJ2-5 | NA | TRBV6-5 | TGTGCCAGCAGGAAACAGGGCGGTCAAGAGACCCAGTACTTC | CASRKQGGQETQYF
NA | TRBJ2-1 | NA | TRBV5-1 | TGCGCCAGCAGCTTGGACGGAGGGAGTGGGGACAATGAGCAGTTCTTC | CASSLDGGSGDNEQFF
NA | TRBJ1-2 | NA | TRBV3-1 | TGTGCCAGCAGCCAGCCCGGGGGGTTGAACTATGGCTACACCTTC | CASSQPGGLNYGYTF
few | TRBJ2-7 | TRBD2 | TRBV12-3/TRBV12-4 | TGTGCCAGCAGAGCTAGCGGGTTAACCTACGAGCAGTACTTC | CASRASGLTYEQYF
NA | TRBJ2-1 | NA | TRBV6-5 | TGTGCCAGCAGAGTCTTTTCTGGCCATGAGCAGTTCTTC | CASRVFSGHEQFF
many | TRBJ1-1 | NA | TRBV7-9 | TGTGCCAGCTCACGGAACCGGGGGGAATTCACTGAAGCTTTCTTT | CASSRNRGEFTEAFF
NA | TRBJ1-2 | NA | TRBV5-1 | TGCGCCAGTTTTCGACGGACCCAACCCGGCTATGGCTACACCTTC | CASFRRTQPGYGYTF
NA | TRBJ2-1 | TRBD1 | TRBV3-1 | TGTGCCAGCAGCCAAGAAGGGGGACAGGGTCCCTACAATGAGCAGTTCTTC | CASSQEGGQGPYNEQFF
NA | TRBJ2-1 | NA | TRBV4-1 | TGCGCCAGCAGTTCTAACAGGTATGAGCAGTTCTTC | CASSSNRYEQFF
few | TRBJ2-1 | TRBD2 | TRBV7-9 | TGTGCCACTACGGTGACTAGCGGATACAATGAGCAGTTCTTC | CATTVTSGYNEQFF
NA | TRBJ2-4 | NA | TRBV20-1 | TGCAGTGCTATTCCCCCCCTGTCGGCCAAAAACTTTCAGTACTTC | CSAIPPLSAKNFQYF
NA | TRBJ2-7 | NA | TRBV4-1 | TGCGCCAGCAGCGGGGGCGAGGGACCACGCTACGAGCAGTACTTC | CASSGGEGPRYEQYF
few | TRBJ2-1 | TRBD2 | TRBV29-1 | TGCAGCGTTGAGAGGGCTAGCGGGGGTCTTGAGCAGTTCTTC | CSVERASGGLEQFF
few | TRBJ1-1 | NA | TRBV7-8 | TGTGCCAGCAGCTTCGGCAGCTGTGTGAGCACTGAAGCTTTCTTT | CASSFGSCVSTEAFF
NA | TRBJ1-4 | NA | TRBV4-1 | TGCGCCAGCAGCCAATCCGGATACGAAGAAAAACTGTTTTTT | CASSQSGYEEKLFF
NA | TRBJ2-3 | NA | TRBV6-5 | TGTGCCAGCAGTTCACCGAGGGGGGACTATGGTATAGATACGCAGTATTTT | CASSSPRGDYGIDTQYF
NA | TRBJ2-5 | TRBD2 | TRBV7-9 | TGTGCCAGCAGCTTCGAGCGGGGGGGCGATGAGCAGTACTTC | CASSFERGGDEQYF
NA | TRBJ2-7 | NA | TRBV6-6 | TGTGCCAGCAGTTACTCGGAGCAGTACTACGAGCAGTACTTC | CASSYSEQYYEQYF
NA | TRBJ1-2 | NA | TRBV6-1 | TGTGCCAGCAGTGACGGGGTTAACTATGGCTACACCTTC | CASSDGVNYGYTF
few | TRBJ2-7 | NA | TRBV10-3 | TGTGCCATCAGTGGCCCCTCGGACTTCTCGAGGGGCGAGCAGTACTTC | CAISGPSDFSRGEQYF
NA | TRBJ1-1 | NA | TRBV6-1 | TGTGCCAGCAGTAACTGGAACACTGAAGCTTTCTTT | CASSNWNTEAFF
few | TRBJ1-5 | NA | TRBV18 | TGTGCCAGCTCACCAAGTGGGCAGGGAAATCAGCCCCAGCATTTT | CASSPSGQGNQPQHF
NA | TRBJ2-7 | NA | TRBV6-6 | TGTGCCAGCAGTTACTCGAGAGGGGACCACGAGCAGTACTTC | CASSYSRGDHEQYF
NA | TRBJ1-6 | TRBD1 | TRBV10-2 | TGCGCCAGCAGCCTGGAGGGGGCGGTTTCACCCCTCCACTTT | CASSLEGAVSPLHF
NA | TRBJ1-2 | NA | TRBV15 | TGTGCCACCAGCAGTACCGGGACAAGAATCTCCTACACCTTC | CATSSTGTRISYTF
NA | TRBJ2-3 | NA | TRBV7-2 | TGTGCCAGCAACAGGGACTACTTATTCACAGATACGCAGTATTTT | CASNRDYLFTDTQYF
NA | TRBJ2-1 | NA | TRBV11-1 | TGTGCCAGCAGTCGCGAAGGCGGCTATGAGCAGTTCTTC | CASSREGGYEQFF
few | TRBJ1-1 | TRBD1 | TRBV7-2 | TGTGCCAGCAGCTCTACCGGGACAGGATTTAGGGGCACTGAAGCTTTCTTT | CASSSTGTGFRGTEAFF
NA | TRBJ1-2 | NA | TRBV29-1 | TGCAGCGTTGATCGCAGGCTCGGGGGCTACACCTTC | CSVDRRLGGYTF
NA | TRBJ2-5 | TRBD1 | TRBV6-6 | TGTGCCAGCAGCCCGATCTCGACAGGGAGCCAAGAGACCCAGTACTTC | CASSPISTGSQETQYF
NA | TRBJ2-7 | TRBD2 | TRBV4-3 | TGCGCCAGCAGCCAAGATAATAGCGGGGGGGCCCCCTACAATGAGCAGTACTTC | CASSQDNSGGAPYNEQYF
NA | TRBJ2-7 | TRBD1 | TRBV4-2 | TGTGCCAGCAGCCAACCGGGACAGACCCACGAGCAGTACTTC | CASSQPGQTHEQYF
once | TRBJ2-7 | TRBD2 | TRBV11-2 | TGTGCCAGCAGCTTTCCACCCGGGACTAGCCGCTACGAGCAGTACTTC | CASSFPPGTSRYEQYF
NA | TRBJ2-3 | NA | TRBV7-7 | TGTGTTAGCAGTCCACACCACCTATCCGGGGGAGATACGCAGTATTTT | CVSSPHHLSGGDTQYF
few | TRBJ1-6 | NA | TRBV6-2/TRBV6-3 | TGTGCCAGCAGTTGGTCGGTAACGAATTCACCCCTCCACTTT | CASSWSVTNSPLHF
NA | TRBJ1-2 | NA | TRBV7-9 | TGTGCCAGCAGCTTGACGGACGCGAGCGGGCAAGATGGCTACACCTTC | CASSLTDASGQDGYTF
once | TRBJ2-7 | NA | TRBV27 | TGTGCCAGCCGTCTACAGGGATGGGACGAGCAGTACTTC | CASRLQGWDEQYF
NA | TRBJ1-4 | NA | TRBV6-5 | TGTGCCAGCGGTTCTGGACAGATTAATGAAAAACTGTTTTTT | CASGSGQINEKLFF
NA | TRBJ2-5 | TRBD1 | TRBV28 | TGTGCCAGCGCCTTTGGACAGGGTGGAGAGACCCAGTACTTC | CASAFGQGGETQYF
many | TRBJ2-7 | TRBD2 | TRBV20-1 | TGCAGTGCTAGCCCCACCACTAGCGGGTCCATGGCGGGATCCTACGAGCAGTACTTC | CSASPTTSGSMAGSYEQYF
NA | TRBJ2-7 | TRBD1 | TRBV7-9 | TGTGCCAGCAGCTCGCTCAAACAGGGGCGGGACGAGCAGTACTTC | CASSSLKQGRDEQYF
few | TRBJ1-2 | TRBD1 | TRBV29-1 | TGCAGCGTGGAGCTGGGGACAGGGGCGTTTTATGGCTACACCTTC | CSVELGTGAFYGYTF
NA | TRBJ2-1 | TRBD1 | TRBV7-9 | TGTGCCAGCAGCTTAGGGACAGGCCTCCCACACAATGAGCAGTTCTTC | CASSLGTGLPHNEQFF
NA | TRBJ2-3 | NA | TRBV28 | TGTGCCAGCAGTTTTAGGGTCCAGGGCCCCACAGATACGCAGTATTTT | CASSFRVQGPTDTQYF
NA | TRBJ1-1 | NA | TRBV25-1 | TGTGCCAGCAGTAAGGCTGGGAGTGAGAACACTGAAGCTTTCTTT | CASSKAGSENTEAFF
NA | TRBJ2-7 | NA | TRBV20-1 | TGCAGTGCCACGGGACTCTCAATCTACGAGCAGTACTTC | CSATGLSIYEQYF
NA | TRBJ2-1 | NA | TRBV28 | TGTGCCAGCAAGGCAGGGGTTATAAACAATGAGCAGTTCTTC | CASKAGVINNEQFF
many | TRBJ1-1 | NA | TRBV12-3/TRBV12-4 | TGTGCCAGCAGTTCCCCAGGGGATACTGAAGCTTTCTTT | CASSSPGDTEAFF
NA | TRBJ2-7 | NA | TRBV9 | TGTGCCAGCAGCGTAGACGGACAAACCTACGAGCAGTACTTC | CASSVDGQTYEQYF
once | TRBJ2-7 | NA | TRBV6-1 | TGTGCCAGCAGAGCCATTGAGGGGACCTTTCCCTACGAGCAGTACTTC | CASRAIEGTFPYEQYF
NA | TRBJ2-1 | TRBD2 | TRBV4-2 | TGTGCCAGCAGCCGGACTAGCGGGGGGAGCTCCTACAATGAGCAGTTCTTC | CASSRTSGGSSYNEQFF